The rows below give T cell receptor beta chains drawn from one sample of a study of blood T cell repertoires in COVID-19. The assay was immunoSEQ multiplex PCR, and TCRdb's table has in-frame clones only and misses some. The table records 250,000 to 400,000 clones, approximately 87% of them present only once. The sample was peripheral blood. Receptors originate from a woman aged 30 to 39 with COVID-19, enrolled during active disease. Both conserved end residues are part of each CDR3. Fields, in order: J gene, V gene, CDR3 protein.

>TRBJ2-1|TRBV11-1
CASSLVGSSYNEQFF
>TRBJ1-2|TRBV28
CASRDSYYGYTF
>TRBJ1-1|TRBV5-4
CASSRPGQGILNTEAFF
>TRBJ2-1|TRBV2
CASSPGQGEGNEQFF
>TRBJ2-7|TRBV18
CASSPLGTSIYEQYF
>TRBJ1-1|TRBV19
CASSPGTGPTVGNTEAFF
>TRBJ1-5|TRBV7-9
CASSPPGGQPQHF
>TRBJ2-2|TRBV5-6
CASSLVGTTNTGELFF
>TRBJ1-1|TRBV2
CASGRAEAFF
>TRBJ2-5|TRBV2
CASRDTSVQETQYF
>TRBJ1-1|TRBV11-3
CASSETRGYNTEAFF
>TRBJ1-5|TRBV19
CASRTSWQPQHF
>TRBJ2-3|TRBV5-4
CASSPSADSSTDTQYF
>TRBJ2-7|TRBV6-5
CASSMIGQLSYEQYF
>TRBJ2-6|TRBV9
CASSVRSSGANVLTF
>TRBJ2-7|TRBV18
CASGDGTGASYEQYF
>TRBJ2-5|TRBV11-3
CASSTGQAEETQYF
>TRBJ2-3|TRBV3-1/TRBV3-2
CASRYLAGGTDTQYF
>TRBJ1-3|TRBV7-6
CASSSGTGRGNTIYF
>TRBJ2-1|TRBV29-1
CSGINSGDEQFF
>TRBJ1-1|TRBV7-2
CASSNPPGNVGTEAFF
>TRBJ2-6|TRBV5-1
CASSLAPTGSANVLTF